These T cell receptor beta chains were read from a single sample in a study of human T cells and chemical hapten exposure. TCRdb fed the RACE reads into MiXCR, producing one record per CDR3 protein. Among roughly 50,000 distinct CDR3 sequences listed, 8% to 10% were seen once. Specimen: whole blood, collected in connection with sensitization to the hapten diphenylcyclopropenone (DPC). Receptors were obtained from a woman aged 40 to 55 with alopecia areata. Some clones in this sample may be carry-over from other donors' samples. The CDR3 runs from the conserved cysteine through the conserved F or W. The D gene is left open where the match is weak. Not every row has a clone size; where given, it reads once, few, many or a size class.

CDR3nt	CDR3aa	j_gene	v_gene	d_gene	abundance
TGTGCCACCAGTGATCCTAGCGGGGGGGCCTTAAAGACCCAGTACTTC	CATSDPSGGALKTQYF	TRBJ2-5	TRBV24-1	TRBD2	few
TGTGCCGCACCGCCGGGGGCTTCGGACACCATATATTTT	CAAPPGASDTIYF	TRBJ1-3	TRBV7-6	NA	many
TGCAGTGCTAGAGATTGGCGGACAGGGACTAGCGGGCGCTACAATGAGCAGTTCTTC	CSARDWRTGTSGRYNEQFF	TRBJ2-1	TRBV20-1	TRBD2	NA
TGTGCCAGCAGTTTAATGGGCAGGGCGTCGTCTTTCTTT	CASSLMGRASSFF	TRBJ1-1	TRBV27	NA	NA
TGCAGTGCAAGATACACAGATACGCAGTATTTT	CSARYTDTQYF	TRBJ2-3	TRBV20-1	NA	NA
TGTGCCAGCAGCCCTCACACAGGGGGCCTGTGGAATGAGCAGTTCTTC	CASSPHTGGLWNEQFF	TRBJ2-1	TRBV28	TRBD1	few
TGTGCCAGCAGCTCGGGACAGACGAACTATGGCTACACCTTC	CASSSGQTNYGYTF	TRBJ1-2	TRBV7-2	TRBD1	few
TGTGCCAGCAGCTTAACAGGGACAGGGGGCTTGGAGACCCAGTACTTC	CASSLTGTGGLETQYF	TRBJ2-5	TRBV7-2	TRBD1	few
TGTGCCAGCAGGGGGCGAGGGAACAAAGAGACCCAGTACTTC	CASRGRGNKETQYF	TRBJ2-5	TRBV6-2/TRBV6-3	NA	few
TGTGCCAGCAGTGAGCAGGGTACGGGCGAGCAGTACTTC	CASSEQGTGEQYF	TRBJ2-7	TRBV12-3/TRBV12-4	NA	NA
TGCGCCAGCAGCTCAGGGCAATTAGAGACCCAGTACTTC	CASSSGQLETQYF	TRBJ2-5	TRBV5-1	NA	many
TGTGCCAGCAGCTACTCAGGGGGCTCTGGGGCCAACGTCCTGACTTTC	CASSYSGGSGANVLTF	TRBJ2-6	TRBV7-9	TRBD1	few
TGCAGCGTGGAGACAGGGGGAGTCGGGGAGCTGTTTTTT	CSVETGGVGELFF	TRBJ2-2	TRBV29-1	TRBD1	few
TGTGCCACCAGTGATTTTCAGGACGGTCAGGAAAAACTGTTTTTT	CATSDFQDGQEKLFF	TRBJ1-4	TRBV24-1	NA	many
TGTGCCAGCAGCGTAGTAGCGGGGGGTTCTCAAGGGCAAAATGAGCAGTTCTTC	CASSVVAGGSQGQNEQFF	TRBJ2-1	TRBV9	TRBD2	NA
TGTGCCAGCAGCCAAGATATTTCGGACAGGGGTGGCGGCTACACCTTC	CASSQDISDRGGGYTF	TRBJ1-2	TRBV4-2	TRBD1	many
TGTGCCACCAGCAGGGGGACAGGGGCTCCCTCCTACGAGCAGTACTTC	CATSRGTGAPSYEQYF	TRBJ2-7	TRBV15	TRBD1	many
TGTGCCAGCAGACCACAGGGAGAGCAGCCCCAGCATTTT	CASRPQGEQPQHF	TRBJ1-5	TRBV28	NA	few
TGTGCCTGGAGTGTACTAAGGGAAAAACTGTTTTTT	CAWSVLREKLFF	TRBJ1-4	TRBV30	NA	NA
TGCGCCAGCAGCGCCGTTCGCCAATTGGATGAGCAGTTCTTC	CASSAVRQLDEQFF	TRBJ2-1	TRBV10-2	NA	few
TGCGCCAGCAGCATGACAGGCTTTAATGAAAAACTGTTTTTT	CASSMTGFNEKLFF	TRBJ1-4	TRBV4-1	NA	many
TGTGCCAGCAGAGGGATGACTAGCGGGGGGGCCGTCTACAATGAGCAGTTCTTC	CASRGMTSGGAVYNEQFF	TRBJ2-1	TRBV7-2	TRBD2	many
TGTGCCAGTAGTCCCACAGGGAATCAGCCCCAGCATTTT	CASSPTGNQPQHF	TRBJ1-5	TRBV19	NA	many
TGTGCCAGTAGTGTTGGAAGGGATCAGCCCCAGCATTTT	CASSVGRDQPQHF	TRBJ1-5	TRBV19	NA	many
TGTGCCAGCAATGGGACCCCTTATAATTCACCCCTCCACTTT	CASNGTPYNSPLHF	TRBJ1-6	TRBV2	NA	many
TGCAGCGTTGAGTGGTGGACTAGCGGGGGGCTCTACGAGCAGTACTTC	CSVEWWTSGGLYEQYF	TRBJ2-7	TRBV29-1	TRBD2	NA
TGTGCCAGCAGCTTGCAGGGACACCTCTACGAGCAGTACTTC	CASSLQGHLYEQYF	TRBJ2-7	TRBV11-3	NA	many
TGTGCCAGTAGTACCCACCGGGGCCAAGCTAACTATGGCTACACCTTC	CASSTHRGQANYGYTF	TRBJ1-2	TRBV19	NA	NA
TGCGCCAGCAGTCAGACCTCCTACGAGCAGTACTTC	CASSQTSYEQYF	TRBJ2-7	TRBV5-1	NA	NA
TGTGCCAGCAGTTTTTCAGGGCAATCACCCCTCCACTTT	CASSFSGQSPLHF	TRBJ1-6	TRBV12-3/TRBV12-4	NA	few
TGTGCCAGCAGTTACACCCGGGACAGGGGATACAATGAGCAGTTCTTC	CASSYTRDRGYNEQFF	TRBJ2-1	TRBV6-5	TRBD1	NA
TGTGCCAGCAGCCACTACTACGACTCTGGAAACACCATATATTTT	CASSHYYDSGNTIYF	TRBJ1-3	TRBV11-1	NA	NA
TGCGCCAGCAGCCCGCAGAGTAATTCACCCCTCCACTTT	CASSPQSNSPLHF	TRBJ1-6	TRBV5-1	NA	NA
TGTGCCAGCAGCCAAGTTGGCAGTCGAGAGACCCAGTACTTC	CASSQVGSRETQYF	TRBJ2-5	TRBV3-1	NA	NA
TGTGCCAGCAGGCGACAGTCGCGTACCACAGATACGCAGTATTTT	CASRRQSRTTDTQYF	TRBJ2-3	TRBV6-5	NA	NA
TGTGCCAGCAAAAATACAGATTCACCCCTCCACTTT	CASKNTDSPLHF	TRBJ1-6	TRBV2	NA	many
TGCAGCGTTGAATTACAGCTCACAGATACGCAGTATTTT	CSVELQLTDTQYF	TRBJ2-3	TRBV29-1	NA	few
TGCGCCAGCAGCCAGGACAGACTGAACACTGAAGCTTTCTTT	CASSQDRLNTEAFF	TRBJ1-1	TRBV4-1	NA	NA
TGCGCCAGCAGCCGAGGCCTGGGAAGCCAGCCCAGCTCCTACGAGCAGTACTTC	CASSRGLGSQPSSYEQYF	TRBJ2-7	TRBV4-1	NA	NA
TGTGCCAGCAGTGCCATACGCGGGGGAATGAACACCGGGGAGCTGTTTTTT	CASSAIRGGMNTGELFF	TRBJ2-2	TRBV6-1	TRBD2	many
TGTGCCAGCTCCACTGGGCGGGGGTACAATGAGCAGTTCTTC	CASSTGRGYNEQFF	TRBJ2-1	TRBV14	TRBD2	many
TGCGCCAGCAGCTCTTTGACAGGGGGCCCCTACGAGCAGTACTTC	CASSSLTGGPYEQYF	TRBJ2-7	TRBV5-1	TRBD1	NA
TGTGCCAGCAGCGGCGGGACAGGGCGGGAAAAACTGTTTTTT	CASSGGTGREKLFF	TRBJ1-4	TRBV9	TRBD1	NA
TGTGCCAGCAGCGTAGCTCTAGCGGGGTACAATGAGCAGTTCTTC	CASSVALAGYNEQFF	TRBJ2-1	TRBV9	TRBD2	NA
TGTGCCAGCAGCTTCGCAGGTCTCAATGGAAACACCATATATTTT	CASSFAGLNGNTIYF	TRBJ1-3	TRBV7-9	NA	NA
TGCAGTGCTAGAGGACTAGACTTTCCCTACGAGCAGTACTTC	CSARGLDFPYEQYF	TRBJ2-7	TRBV20-1	NA	NA
TGTGCCAGCAGCCCCAGGTGGGATTCACCCCTCCACTTT	CASSPRWDSPLHF	TRBJ1-6	TRBV7-6	NA	few
TGTGCCAGCAGTTTAGAGGGGGGGAGTCTTAACTATGGCTACACCTTC	CASSLEGGSLNYGYTF	TRBJ1-2	TRBV12-3/TRBV12-4	NA	many
TGCGCCAGCGGCTTCTCGCCGTTTAGCACAGATACGCAGTATTTT	CASGFSPFSTDTQYF	TRBJ2-3	TRBV5-1	NA	NA
TGTGCCAGCAGCCACGATGGGTATTTTGAAGACTCGAAACAGCCCCAGCATTTT	CASSHDGYFEDSKQPQHF	TRBJ1-5	TRBV12-3/TRBV12-4	NA	many
TGCAGCGCTAGGCAGGACCCCAATTCACCCCTCCACTTT	CSARQDPNSPLHF	TRBJ1-6	TRBV29-1	NA	NA
TGCGCCAGCAGCTCTACTAGCGGGGGGGCCGATGAGCAGTTCTTC	CASSSTSGGADEQFF	TRBJ2-1	TRBV5-1	TRBD2	NA
TGCAGTGCTAGGGACAATTCAGATACGCAGTATTTT	CSARDNSDTQYF	TRBJ2-3	TRBV20-1	NA	NA
TGTGCCAGCAGCTTAGATCGGGGCTACAATCAGCCCCAGCATTTT	CASSLDRGYNQPQHF	TRBJ1-5	TRBV7-2	NA	NA
TGTGCCAGCAGTACGACAGACCACACCGGGGAGCTGTTTTTT	CASSTTDHTGELFF	TRBJ2-2	TRBV6-2/TRBV6-3	NA	NA
TGTGCCAGCAAACAAGCGGGGGGATACTCTGGGGCCAACGTCCTGACTTTC	CASKQAGGYSGANVLTF	TRBJ2-6	TRBV3-1	TRBD2	NA
TGTGCCAGCAGCTTAACGCCTAGCGGGGATTTCCAAGAGACCCAGTACTTC	CASSLTPSGDFQETQYF	TRBJ2-5	TRBV7-3	TRBD2	NA